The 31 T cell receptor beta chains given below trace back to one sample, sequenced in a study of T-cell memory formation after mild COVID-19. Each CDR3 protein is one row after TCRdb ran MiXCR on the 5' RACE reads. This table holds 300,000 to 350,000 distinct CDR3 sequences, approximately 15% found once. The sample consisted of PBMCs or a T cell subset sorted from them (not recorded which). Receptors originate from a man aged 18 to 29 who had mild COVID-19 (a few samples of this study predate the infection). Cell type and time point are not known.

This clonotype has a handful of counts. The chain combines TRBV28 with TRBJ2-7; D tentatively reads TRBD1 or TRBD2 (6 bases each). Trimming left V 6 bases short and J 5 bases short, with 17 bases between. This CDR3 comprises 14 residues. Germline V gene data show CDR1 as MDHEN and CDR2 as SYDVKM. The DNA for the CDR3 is TGTGCCAGCAGCCCCGGAGGGGGTACCCACGAGCAGTACGTC. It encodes CASSPGGGTHEQYV.

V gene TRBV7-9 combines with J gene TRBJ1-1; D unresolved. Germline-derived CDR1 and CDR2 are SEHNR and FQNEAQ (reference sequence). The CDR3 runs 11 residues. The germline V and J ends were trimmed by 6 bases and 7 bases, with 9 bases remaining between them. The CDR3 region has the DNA TGTGCCAGCAGTCAGGAGTATGAAGCTTTCTTT. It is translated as CASSQEYEAFF.

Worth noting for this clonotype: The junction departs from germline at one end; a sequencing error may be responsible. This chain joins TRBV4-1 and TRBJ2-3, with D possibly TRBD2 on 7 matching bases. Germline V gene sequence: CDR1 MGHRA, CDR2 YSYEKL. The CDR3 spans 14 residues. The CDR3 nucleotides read TGCGCCAGCAGCAAAGAGGGGGGGACAGATACGCAGTATTTT. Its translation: CASSKEGGTDTQYF.

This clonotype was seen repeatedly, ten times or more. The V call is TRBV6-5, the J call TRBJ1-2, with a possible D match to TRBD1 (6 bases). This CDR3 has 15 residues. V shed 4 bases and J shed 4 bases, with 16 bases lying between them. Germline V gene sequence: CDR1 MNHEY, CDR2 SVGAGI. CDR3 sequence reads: CASSLGGTPTYGYTF. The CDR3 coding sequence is TGTGCCAGCAGTTTGGGGGGGACACCTACCTATGGCTACACCTTC.

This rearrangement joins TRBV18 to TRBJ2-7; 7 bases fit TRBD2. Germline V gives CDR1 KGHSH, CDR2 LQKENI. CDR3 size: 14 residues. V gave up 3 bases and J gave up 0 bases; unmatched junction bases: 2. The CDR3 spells CASSPGTTSYEQYF. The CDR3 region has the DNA TGTGCCAGCTCACCCGGGACTACCTCCTACGAGCAGTACTTC.

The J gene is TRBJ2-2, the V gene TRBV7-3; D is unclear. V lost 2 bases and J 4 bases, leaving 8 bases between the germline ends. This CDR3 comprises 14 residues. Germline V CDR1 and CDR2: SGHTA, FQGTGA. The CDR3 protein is CASSLLGITGELFF. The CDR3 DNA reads TGTGCCAGCAGCTTACTTGGGATCACCGGGGAGCTGTTTTTT.

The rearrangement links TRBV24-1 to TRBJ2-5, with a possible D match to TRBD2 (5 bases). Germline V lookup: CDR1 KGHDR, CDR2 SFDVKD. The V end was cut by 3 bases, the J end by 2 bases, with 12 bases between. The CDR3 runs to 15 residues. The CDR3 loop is CATSDRWERQETQYF. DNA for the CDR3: TGTGCCACCAGTGATCGATGGGAGAGACAAGAGACCCAGTACTTC.

The CDR3 DNA follows: TGTGCCAGCATGGGGGCCCGGGAAAAACTGTTTTTT. Its protein product is CASMGAREKLFF. The rearrangement joins TRBV2 to TRBJ1-4; D is perhaps TRBD1 (6 bases). The CDR3 is 12 residues long. Germline values: CDR1 SNHLY, CDR2 FYNNEI. V lost 7 bases to trimming and J lost 8 bases, with 11 bases between them.

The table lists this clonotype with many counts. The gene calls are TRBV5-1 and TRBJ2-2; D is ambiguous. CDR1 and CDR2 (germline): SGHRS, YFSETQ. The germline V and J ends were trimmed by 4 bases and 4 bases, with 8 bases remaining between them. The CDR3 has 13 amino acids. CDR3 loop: CASSTQFTGELFF. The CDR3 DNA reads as TGCGCCAGCAGCACACAGTTCACCGGGGAGCTGTTTTTT.

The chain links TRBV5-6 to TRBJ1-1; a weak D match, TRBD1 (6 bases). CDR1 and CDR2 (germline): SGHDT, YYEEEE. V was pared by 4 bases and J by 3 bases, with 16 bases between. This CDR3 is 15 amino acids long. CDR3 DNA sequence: TGTGCCAGCAGCGCACGAAACAGGGATTACACTGAAGCTTTCTTT. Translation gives CASSARNRDYTEAFF.

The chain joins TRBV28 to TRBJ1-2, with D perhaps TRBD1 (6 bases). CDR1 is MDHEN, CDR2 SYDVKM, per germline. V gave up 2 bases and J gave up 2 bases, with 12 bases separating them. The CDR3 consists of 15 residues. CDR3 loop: CASSLRGPLNYGYTF. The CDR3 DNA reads TGTGCCAGCAGTTTACGGGGGCCCCTGAACTATGGCTACACCTTC.

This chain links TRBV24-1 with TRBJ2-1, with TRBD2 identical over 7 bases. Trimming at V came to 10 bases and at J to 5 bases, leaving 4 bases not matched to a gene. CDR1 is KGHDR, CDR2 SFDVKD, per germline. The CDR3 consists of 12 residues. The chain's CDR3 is CATAREDNEQFF. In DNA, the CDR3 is TGTGCCACTGCCCGGGAGGACAATGAGCAGTTCTTC.

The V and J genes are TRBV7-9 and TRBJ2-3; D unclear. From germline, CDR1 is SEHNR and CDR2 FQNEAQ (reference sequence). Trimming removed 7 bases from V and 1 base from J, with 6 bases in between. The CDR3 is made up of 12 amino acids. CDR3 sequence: CASKSGTDTQYF. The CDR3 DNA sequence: TGTGCCAGCAAGAGCGGCACAGATACGCAGTATTTT.

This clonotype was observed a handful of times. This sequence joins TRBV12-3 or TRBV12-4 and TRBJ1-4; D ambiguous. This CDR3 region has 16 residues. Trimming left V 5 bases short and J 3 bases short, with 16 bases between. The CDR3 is CASSPDPQSPNEKLFF. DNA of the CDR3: TGTGCCAGCAGTCCCGACCCACAGTCACCTAATGAAAAACTGTTTTTT.

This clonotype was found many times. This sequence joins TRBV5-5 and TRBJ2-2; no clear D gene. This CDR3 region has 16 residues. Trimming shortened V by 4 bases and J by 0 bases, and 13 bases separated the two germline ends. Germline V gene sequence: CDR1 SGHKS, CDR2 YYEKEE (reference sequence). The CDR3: CASSPTSLANTGELFF. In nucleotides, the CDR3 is TGTGCCAGCAGCCCGACGAGCCTCGCGAACACCGGGGAGCTGTTTTTT.

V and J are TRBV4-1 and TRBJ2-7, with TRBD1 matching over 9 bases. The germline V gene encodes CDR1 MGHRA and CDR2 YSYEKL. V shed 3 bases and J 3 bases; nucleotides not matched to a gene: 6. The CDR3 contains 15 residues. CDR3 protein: CASSQTGQGDYEQYF. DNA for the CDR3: TGCGCCAGCAGCCAGACGGGACAGGGAGACTACGAGCAGTACTTC.

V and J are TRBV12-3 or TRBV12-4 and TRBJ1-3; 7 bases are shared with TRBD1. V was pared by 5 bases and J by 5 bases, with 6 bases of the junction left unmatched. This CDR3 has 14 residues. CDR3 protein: CASSPDRARNTIYF. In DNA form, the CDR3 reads TGTGCCAGCAGTCCCGACAGGGCAAGAAACACCATATATTTT.

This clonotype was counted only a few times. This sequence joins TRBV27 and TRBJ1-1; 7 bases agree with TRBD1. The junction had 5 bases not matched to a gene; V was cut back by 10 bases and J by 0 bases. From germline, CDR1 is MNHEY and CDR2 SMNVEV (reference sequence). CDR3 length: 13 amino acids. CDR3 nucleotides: TGTGCCACCTGGGGACAGATGAACACTGAAGCTTTCTTT. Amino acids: CATWGQMNTEAFF.

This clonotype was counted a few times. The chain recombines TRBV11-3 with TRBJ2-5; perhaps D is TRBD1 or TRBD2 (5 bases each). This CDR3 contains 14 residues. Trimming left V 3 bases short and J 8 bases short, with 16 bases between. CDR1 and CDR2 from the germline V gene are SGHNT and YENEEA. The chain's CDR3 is CASSLGTPGKTQYF. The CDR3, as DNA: TGTGCCAGCAGCTTGGGGACCCCCGGAAAAACCCAGTACTTC.

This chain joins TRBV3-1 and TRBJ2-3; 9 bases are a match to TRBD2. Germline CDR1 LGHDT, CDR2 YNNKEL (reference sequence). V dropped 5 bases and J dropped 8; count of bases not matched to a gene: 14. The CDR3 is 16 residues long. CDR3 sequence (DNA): TGTGCCAGCAGCTCCTCGACTAGCGGCGACCGAGGTACGCAGTATTTT. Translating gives CASSSSTSGDRGTQYF.

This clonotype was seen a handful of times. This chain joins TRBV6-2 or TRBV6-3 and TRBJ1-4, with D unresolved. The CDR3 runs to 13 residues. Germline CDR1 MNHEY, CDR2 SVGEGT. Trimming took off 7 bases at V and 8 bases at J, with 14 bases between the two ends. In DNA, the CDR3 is TGTGCCAGCATCGGGCACACGGACGAAAAACTGTTTTTT. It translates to CASIGHTDEKLFF.

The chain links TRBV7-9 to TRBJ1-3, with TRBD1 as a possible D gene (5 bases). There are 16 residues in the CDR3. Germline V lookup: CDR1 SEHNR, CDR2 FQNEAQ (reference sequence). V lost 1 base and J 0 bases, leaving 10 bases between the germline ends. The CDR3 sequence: CASSLVGHSSGNTIYF. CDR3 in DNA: TGTGCCAGCAGCTTAGTTGGACACAGCTCTGGAAACACCATATATTTT. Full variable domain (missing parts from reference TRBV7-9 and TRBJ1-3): DTGVSQNPRHKITKRGQNVTFRCDPISEHNRLYWYRQTLGQGPEFLTYFQNEAQLEKSRLLSDRFSAERPKGSFSTLEIQRTEQGDSAMYLCASSLVGHSSGNTIYFGEGSWLTVV.

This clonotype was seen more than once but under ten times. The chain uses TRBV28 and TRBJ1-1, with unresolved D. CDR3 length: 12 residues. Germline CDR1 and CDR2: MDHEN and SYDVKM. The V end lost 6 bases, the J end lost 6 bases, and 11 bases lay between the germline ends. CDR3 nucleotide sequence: TGTGCCAGCAGGAAACAAGAGTCTGAAGCTTTCTTT. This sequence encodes CASRKQESEAFF.

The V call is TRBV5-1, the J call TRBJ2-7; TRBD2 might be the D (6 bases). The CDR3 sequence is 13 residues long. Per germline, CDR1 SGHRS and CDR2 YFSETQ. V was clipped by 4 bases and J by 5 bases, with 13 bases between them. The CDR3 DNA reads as TGCGCCAGCAGCACCTCTAGCGTCGACGAGCAGTACTTC. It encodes CASSTSSVDEQYF.

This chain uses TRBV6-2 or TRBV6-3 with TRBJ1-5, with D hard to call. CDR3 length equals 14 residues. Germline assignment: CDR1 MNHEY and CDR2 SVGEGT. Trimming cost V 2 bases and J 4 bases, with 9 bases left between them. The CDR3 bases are TGTGCCAGCAGTTACGGGAATTTTAATCAGCCCCAGCATTTT. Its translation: CASSYGNFNQPQHF.

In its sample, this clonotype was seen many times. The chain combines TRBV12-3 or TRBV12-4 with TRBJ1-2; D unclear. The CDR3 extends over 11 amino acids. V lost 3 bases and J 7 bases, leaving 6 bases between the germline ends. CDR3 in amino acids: CASSFEGGYTF. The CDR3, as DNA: TGTGCCAGCAGTTTTGAAGGTGGCTACACCTTC.

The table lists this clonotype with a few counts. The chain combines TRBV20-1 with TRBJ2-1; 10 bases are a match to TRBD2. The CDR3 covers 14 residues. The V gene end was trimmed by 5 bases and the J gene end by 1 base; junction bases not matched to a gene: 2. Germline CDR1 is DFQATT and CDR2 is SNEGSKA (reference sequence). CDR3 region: CSALSGGSYNEQFF. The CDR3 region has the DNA TGCAGTGCTCTTAGCGGGGGGTCCTACAATGAGCAGTTCTTC.

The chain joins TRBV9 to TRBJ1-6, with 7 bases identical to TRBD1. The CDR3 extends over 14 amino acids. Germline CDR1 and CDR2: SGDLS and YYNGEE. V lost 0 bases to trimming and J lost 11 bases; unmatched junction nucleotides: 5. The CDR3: CASSVEGQATPLHF. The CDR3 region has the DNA TGTGCCAGCAGCGTAGAAGGACAGGCGACACCCCTCCACTTT.

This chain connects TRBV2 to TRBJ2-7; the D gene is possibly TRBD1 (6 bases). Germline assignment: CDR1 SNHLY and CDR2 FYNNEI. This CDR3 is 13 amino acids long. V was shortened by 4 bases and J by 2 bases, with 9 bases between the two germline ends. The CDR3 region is CASSGGTPYEQYF. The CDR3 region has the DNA TGTGCCAGCAGTGGGGGGACACCCTACGAGCAGTACTTC.

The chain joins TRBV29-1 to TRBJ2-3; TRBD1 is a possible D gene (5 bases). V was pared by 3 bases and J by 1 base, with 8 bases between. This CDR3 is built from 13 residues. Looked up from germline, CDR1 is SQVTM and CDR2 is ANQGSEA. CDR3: CSVDLGGTDTQYF. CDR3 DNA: TGCAGCGTTGATCTAGGGGGCACAGATACGCAGTATTTT.

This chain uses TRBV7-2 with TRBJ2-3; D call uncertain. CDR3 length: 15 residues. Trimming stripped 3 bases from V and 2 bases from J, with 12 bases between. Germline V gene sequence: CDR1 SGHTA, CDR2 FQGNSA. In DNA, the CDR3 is TGTGCCAGCAGCTTTGGTATTGGGATCACAGATACGCAGTATTTT. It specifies CASSFGIGITDTQYF.